The 31 T cell receptor beta chains presented below share a single source sample, sequenced in a study of monozygotic twins with inflammatory bowel disease. With the 5' RACE reads reprocessed, TCRdb shows one record per CDR3 protein and no DNA. This sample contains about 350,000 distinct CDR3 sequences. The sample consisted of blood. The source of these receptors is a human donor with ulcerative colitis or Crohn's disease, or a healthy co-twin of an affected twin (not recorded which).

The V call is TRBV30, the J call TRBJ2-1. CDR1 is GTSNPN and CDR2 is SVGIG in the germline V gene (reference sequence). This CDR3 has 13 residues. The CDR3 reads CAWSGLVYNEQFF. Looking up the rest from reference TRBV30 and TRBJ2-1 gives the full variable domain: SQTIHQWPATLVQPVGSPLSLECTVEGTSNPNLYWYRQAAGRGLQLLFYSVGIGQISSEVPQNLSASRPQDRQFILSSKKLLLSDSGFYLCAWSGLVYNEQFFGPGTRLTVL.

The CDR3 loop is CASSLALDGFYEQYF. The chain uses TRBV7-8 and TRBJ2-7. Germline V gene sequence: CDR1 SGHVS, CDR2 FQNEAQ. The length of the CDR3 is 15 residues.

The CDR3 spells CASSLAGYHSYNEQFF. This chain connects TRBV5-1 to TRBJ2-1. CDR3 length: 16 residues. Germline V gene sequence: CDR1 SGHRS, CDR2 YFSETQ.

The chain uses TRBV11-2 and TRBJ1-1; lacking DNA, the TRBD1 call made by TCRdb goes unchecked. The CDR3 totals 13 residues. CDR1 is SGHAT and CDR2 is FQNNGV in the germline V gene. CDR3 amino acids: CASSRGVNTEAFF.

The CDR3 here is CASSSKRDMGSYNEQFF. The genes are TRBV12-3 or TRBV12-4 and TRBJ2-1; TCRdb indicates TRBD1, and absent DNA this call remains unverified. The CDR3 contains 17 residues.

The V and J genes are TRBV12-3 or TRBV12-4 and TRBJ1-5. The CDR3 runs to 12 residues. The CDR3 loop reads CASSRSDQPQHF.

The CDR3 protein is CASSQDSVSTDTQYF. The chain joins TRBV4-3 to TRBJ2-3. The length of the CDR3 is 15 residues. Germline assignment: CDR1 LGHNA and CDR2 YSLEER.

The J gene is TRBJ2-3, the V gene TRBV19; TCRdb gives TRBD1 as the D gene, but with no DNA this cannot be confirmed. The germline V gene has CDR1 LNHDA and CDR2 SQIVND (reference sequence). The CDR3 length is 17 residues. The CDR3 spells CASSKTPGGPSTDTQYF.

The J gene is TRBJ2-1, the V gene TRBV20-1; the D call from TCRdb, TRBD2, cannot be confirmed without DNA. Per the germline V gene, CDR1 is DFQATT and CDR2 is SNEGSKA (reference sequence). This CDR3 has 19 amino acids. This chain's CDR3 is CSASRSFSSGRRSHNEQFF.

J is TRBJ2-4 and V is TRBV20-1; TCRdb proposes TRBD2, but this gene call is untestable without DNA. Germline loops: CDR1 DFQATT, CDR2 SNEGSKA (reference sequence). This CDR3 comprises 16 residues. The CDR3 loop reads CSARDHRTLGKNMQYF.

CDR3 amino acids: CASSLDSGSGEQYF. J is TRBJ2-7 and V is TRBV5-1; absent DNA, TCRdb's TRBD2 call cannot be checked. Germline-derived CDR1 and CDR2 are SGHRS and YFSETQ. The CDR3 runs 14 residues.

The rearrangement joins TRBV3-1 to TRBJ1-2. Germline V gene lookup returns CDR1 LGHDT and CDR2 YNNKEL (reference sequence). This CDR3 has 16 amino acids. CDR3 sequence: CASSRWGGNSNYGYTF.

J is TRBJ2-1 and V is TRBV3-1; TCRdb designates TRBD1, a call that cannot be tested without DNA. Germline loops: CDR1 LGHDT, CDR2 YNNKEL (reference sequence). The CDR3 runs to 13 residues. CDR3 region: CASRPDRADEQFF.

The rearrangement uses TRBV6-5 and TRBJ2-1; TCRdb's assignment of TRBD1 cannot be checked, as there is no DNA. Germline V CDR1 and CDR2: MNHEY, SVGAGI. The CDR3 is made up of 16 amino acids. The CDR3 is CASSYSTGVSYNEQFF.

The genes are TRBV2 and TRBJ2-7; TCRdb outputs TRBD1, but without DNA this stays unchecked. CDR3 length equals 12 residues. Germline V CDR1 and CDR2: SNHLY, FYNNEI. This CDR3 reads CAIGTPAYEQYF. The entire variable domain, with the rest obtained from reference TRBV2 and TRBJ2-7, is as follows: EPEVTQTPSHQVTQMGQEVILRCVPISNHLYFYWYRQILGQKVEFLVSFYNNEISEKSEIFDDQFSVERPDGSNFTLKIRSTKLEDSAMYFCAIGTPAYEQYFGPGTRLTVT.

V gene TRBV28 combines with J gene TRBJ2-1; TCRdb selects TRBD2, and the lack of DNA leaves this call unchecked. This CDR3 spans 14 amino acids. From germline, CDR1 is MDHEN and CDR2 SYDVKM. CDR3 protein: CASSFLSGRNEQFF.

The chain is built from TRBV28 and TRBJ1-2; the D gene TCRdb calls, TRBD1, cannot be checked with no DNA. This CDR3 has 12 amino acids. Germline V CDR1 and CDR2: MDHEN, SYDVKM. The CDR3 sequence: CASTPRESGYTF.

J is TRBJ2-2 and V is TRBV19; the TCRdb call, TRBD2, lacks DNA for checking. The germline V gene has CDR1 LNHDA and CDR2 SQIVND (reference sequence). CDR3 length: 17 residues. The CDR3 here is CASSIVGQRGIGGELFF.

This chain uses TRBV30 with TRBJ1-3; TCRdb indicates TRBD1, and absent DNA this call remains unverified. Germline values: CDR1 GTSNPN, CDR2 SVGIG (reference sequence). The CDR3 is made up of 15 amino acids. This CDR3 is CAWSAPGPTRNTIYF.

V gene TRBV7-9 combines with J gene TRBJ2-1; TCRdb outputs TRBD2, but without DNA this stays unchecked. This CDR3 has 16 amino acids. The germline gives CDR1 SEHNR, CDR2 FQNEAQ (reference sequence). The CDR3 is CASTSSIAGSYSEQFF.

The chain recombines TRBV20-1 with TRBJ2-3; as DNA is missing, the TRBD2 call by TCRdb cannot be tested. The V gene's germline CDR1 is DFQATT and CDR2 SNEGSKA (reference sequence). The CDR3 consists of 15 residues. The CDR3 spells CSARQLAASTDTQYF.

This chain links TRBV6-2 or TRBV6-3 with TRBJ2-1. Germline CDR1 MNHEY, CDR2 SVGEGT. This CDR3 comprises 15 residues. This CDR3 reads CASSAPYSSYNEQFF.

The rearrangement links TRBV9 to TRBJ2-2; as DNA is missing, the TRBD1 call by TCRdb cannot be tested. CDR3 size: 16 residues. CDR1 is SGDLS and CDR2 is YYNGEE in the germline V gene. The CDR3: CASSSSGTGNTGELFF. The full variable domain, with the rest looked up from reference TRBV9 and TRBJ2-2, is DSGVTQTPKHLITATGQRVTLRCSPRSGDLSVYWYQQSLDQGLQFLIQYYNGEERAKGNILERFSAQQFPDLHSELNLSSLELGDSALYFCASSSSGTGNTGELFFGEGSRLTVL.

The chain couples TRBV6-2 or TRBV6-3 to TRBJ1-2; TCRdb calls TRBD1, which cannot be checked without DNA. The germline gives CDR1 MNHEY, CDR2 SVGEGT. The CDR3 covers 13 residues. CDR3 loop: CASSKPTGYGYTF.

The CDR3 protein is CASTQSGGAPETQYF. The gene calls are TRBV6-2 or TRBV6-3 and TRBJ2-5; lacking DNA, the TRBD2 call made by TCRdb goes unchecked. CDR1 is MNHEY and CDR2 is SVGEGT in the germline V gene. The CDR3 has 15 residues.

The gene calls are TRBV5-4 and TRBJ2-7; checking the TCRdb D call of TRBD1 is not possible without DNA. The germline CDR1 and CDR2 sequences are SGHNT and YYREEE (reference sequence). The length of the CDR3 is 15 residues. The CDR3 reads CASSSMTGVSYEQYF.

This sequence joins TRBV12-3 or TRBV12-4 and TRBJ1-6. The CDR3 runs 15 residues. The CDR3 loop is CASRILSGSNSPLHF.

The chain carries TRBV7-9 and TRBJ1-3. The germline CDR1 and CDR2 sequences are SEHNR and FQNEAQ (reference sequence). The CDR3 is 17 residues long. CDR3 region: CASSFSYSQAAENTIYF.

This CDR3 reads CASGWSTDTQYF. V usage is TRBV7-9 and J usage is TRBJ2-3. Germline V lookup: CDR1 SEHNR, CDR2 FQNEAQ (reference sequence). This CDR3 spans 12 amino acids.

This chain uses TRBV5-1 with TRBJ2-7. The CDR3 length is 14 residues. CDR1 and CDR2 from the germline V gene are SGHRS and YFSETQ. The chain's CDR3 is CASSPLTSPYEQYF.

The chain employs TRBV7-9 and TRBJ1-3. CDR3 length: 15 residues. Germline CDR1 SEHNR, CDR2 FQNEAQ (reference sequence). CDR3: CASSSGIISGNTIYF.